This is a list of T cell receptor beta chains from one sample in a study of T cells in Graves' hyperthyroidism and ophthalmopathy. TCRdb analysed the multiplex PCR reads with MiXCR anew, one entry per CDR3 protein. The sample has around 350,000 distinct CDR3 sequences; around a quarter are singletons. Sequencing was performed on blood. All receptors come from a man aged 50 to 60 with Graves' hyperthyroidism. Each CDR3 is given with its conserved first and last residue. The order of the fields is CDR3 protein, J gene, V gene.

cdr3_aa: CSAAGTGYEQYF
j_call: TRBJ2-7
v_call: TRBV29-1

cdr3_aa: CASSLVPLGGSSTDTQYF
j_call: TRBJ2-3
v_call: TRBV11-1

cdr3_aa: CASSWYRAGNTIYF
j_call: TRBJ1-3
v_call: TRBV12-3/TRBV12-4

cdr3_aa: CASSIREGGSPLHF
j_call: TRBJ1-6
v_call: TRBV19

cdr3_aa: CASSKERLAPKQFF
j_call: TRBJ2-1
v_call: TRBV19

cdr3_aa: CASSLVGPGGNQPQHF
j_call: TRBJ1-5
v_call: TRBV27

cdr3_aa: CASSLGGVANEKLFF
j_call: TRBJ1-4
v_call: TRBV5-1

cdr3_aa: CASRGTSGSNEQFF
j_call: TRBJ2-1
v_call: TRBV3-1

cdr3_aa: CASSLAAGLGVNEQFF
j_call: TRBJ2-1
v_call: TRBV5-1

cdr3_aa: CASSESGDRAYNEQFF
j_call: TRBJ2-1
v_call: TRBV2

cdr3_aa: CASSLIGTGGSGANVLTF
j_call: TRBJ2-6
v_call: TRBV7-3

cdr3_aa: CSASPVKETQYF
j_call: TRBJ2-5
v_call: TRBV20-1

cdr3_aa: CASSFSLAAGELFF
j_call: TRBJ2-2
v_call: TRBV7-8

cdr3_aa: CSARHGTSFGNEQFF
j_call: TRBJ2-1
v_call: TRBV20-1

cdr3_aa: CAISGTGTSGITQFF
j_call: TRBJ2-1
v_call: TRBV10-3

cdr3_aa: CASSLLGSQETQYF
j_call: TRBJ2-5
v_call: TRBV12-3/TRBV12-4

cdr3_aa: CASSLLLAEVGETQYF
j_call: TRBJ2-5
v_call: TRBV11-2